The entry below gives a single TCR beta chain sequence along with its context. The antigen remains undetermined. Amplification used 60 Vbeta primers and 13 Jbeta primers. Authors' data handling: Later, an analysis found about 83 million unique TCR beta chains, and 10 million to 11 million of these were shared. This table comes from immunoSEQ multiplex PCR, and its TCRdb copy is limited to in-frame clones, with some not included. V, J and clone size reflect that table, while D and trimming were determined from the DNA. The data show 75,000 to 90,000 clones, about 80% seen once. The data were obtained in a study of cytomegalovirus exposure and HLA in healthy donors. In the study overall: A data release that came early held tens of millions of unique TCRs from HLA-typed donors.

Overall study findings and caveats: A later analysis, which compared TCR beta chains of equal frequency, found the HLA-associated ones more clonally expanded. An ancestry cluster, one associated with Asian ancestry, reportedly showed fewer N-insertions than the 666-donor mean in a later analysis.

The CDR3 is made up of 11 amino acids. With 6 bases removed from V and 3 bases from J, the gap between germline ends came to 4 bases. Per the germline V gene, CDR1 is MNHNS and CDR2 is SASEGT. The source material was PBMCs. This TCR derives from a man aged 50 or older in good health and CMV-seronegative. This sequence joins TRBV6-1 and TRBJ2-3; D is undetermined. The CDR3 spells CASRQTDTQYF. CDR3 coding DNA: TGTGCCAGCAGGCAGACAGATACGCAGTATTTT.